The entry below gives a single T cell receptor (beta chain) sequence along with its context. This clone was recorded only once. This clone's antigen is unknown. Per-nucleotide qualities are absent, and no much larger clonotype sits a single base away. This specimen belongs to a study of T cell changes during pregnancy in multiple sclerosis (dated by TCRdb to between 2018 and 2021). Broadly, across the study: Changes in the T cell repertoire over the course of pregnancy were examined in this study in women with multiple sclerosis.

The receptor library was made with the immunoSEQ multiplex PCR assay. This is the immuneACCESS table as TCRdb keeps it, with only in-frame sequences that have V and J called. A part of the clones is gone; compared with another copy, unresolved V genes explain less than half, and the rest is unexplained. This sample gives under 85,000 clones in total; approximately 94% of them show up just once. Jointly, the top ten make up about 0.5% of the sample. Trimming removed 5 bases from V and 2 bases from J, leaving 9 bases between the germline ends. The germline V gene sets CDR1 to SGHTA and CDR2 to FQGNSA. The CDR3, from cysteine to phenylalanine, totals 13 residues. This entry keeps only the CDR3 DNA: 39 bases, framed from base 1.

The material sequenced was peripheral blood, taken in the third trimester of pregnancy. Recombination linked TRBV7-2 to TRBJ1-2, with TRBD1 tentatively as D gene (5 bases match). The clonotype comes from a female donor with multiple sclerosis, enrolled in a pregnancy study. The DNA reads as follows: TGTGCCAGCAGCCGTGACAGAAACTATGGCTACACCTTC. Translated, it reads CASSRDRNYGYTF.